This TCR beta chain was sequenced for a study of T cell responses to AZD1222 COVID-19 vaccine. Overall study results and limits: Just a handful of AZD1222 recipients tested seropositive at baseline. A reported finding is that nearly half of spike-specific TCRs target unmutated variant regions. Spike-specific TCR breadth and depth both grew after two AZD1222 doses. The donor cohort was predominantly white British with a female majority, and clonal diversity may have been underestimated.

This clone was detected only a few times. Its antigen is unknown. The germline V gene encodes CDR1 MNHEY and CDR2 SVGAGI. There are 14 residues in the CDR3. With 0 bases removed from V and 11 bases from J, the gap between germline ends came to 14 bases. Only in-frame clones appear in the TCRdb table, and some are missing; sequencing was by immunoSEQ multiplex PCR. Altogether more than 95,000 clones are present, just over 85% being singletons, with the ten largest covering approximately 9.6%. Sequencing was performed on peripheral blood, taken on day 0 of AZD1222 vaccination. The chain employs TRBV6-5 and TRBJ1-5; D not certain. This clonotype originated in an adult in good health. For the CDR3, the DNA is TGTGCCAGCAGTTACTCTGGCAGTGCACCGTCCCAGCATTTT. Residues: CASSYSGSAPSQHF.